The rows below give T cell receptor beta chains drawn from one sample of a study of persistence of HIV-infected CD4 T cells. The assay was immunoSEQ multiplex PCR, and TCRdb's table has in-frame clones only and misses some. The sample shows tens of thousands of clones, 60% to 75% of them seen only once. These TCRs are of unknown antigen specificity. Sequencing used CD4+ T cells sorted from PBMCs after 18-hour stimulation, obtained from a patient who received antiretroviral therapy. Receptors originate from an adult man with HIV who was CMV-seropositive. The CDR3 runs from the conserved cysteine through the conserved F or W. The D gene is left open where the match is weak. The size field is filled for only some rows; it gives once, few, many or a size class.

j_call: TRBJ2-1
d_call: TRBD2
v_call: TRBV7-2
clone_size: NA
cdr3_aa: CASSPPSGGYNEQFF
cdr3_nt: TGTGCCAGCAGCCCCCCCAGCGGGGGGTATAATGAGCAGTTCTTC

j_call: TRBJ1-6
d_call: NA
v_call: TRBV7-9
clone_size: few
cdr3_aa: CASTDGRYYNSPLHF
cdr3_nt: TGTGCCAGCACCGACGGACGGTACTATAATTCACCCCTCCACTTT

j_call: TRBJ2-3
d_call: NA
v_call: TRBV10-3
clone_size: NA
cdr3_aa: CAISERGARDTQYF
cdr3_nt: TGTGCCATCAGTGAGAGGGGGGCGCGGGATACGCAGTATTTT

j_call: TRBJ2-7
d_call: NA
v_call: TRBV24-1
clone_size: NA
cdr3_aa: CATSDSTFYEQYF
cdr3_nt: TGTGCCACCAGTGACAGTACCTTCTACGAGCAGTACTTC

j_call: TRBJ1-1
d_call: NA
v_call: TRBV27
clone_size: NA
cdr3_aa: CASSFIPPGTEAFF
cdr3_nt: TGTGCCAGCAGCTTTATTCCTCCCGGCACTGAAGCTTTCTTT

j_call: TRBJ1-5
d_call: TRBD1
v_call: TRBV19
clone_size: NA
cdr3_aa: CASGERAGQRPQHF
cdr3_nt: TGTGCCAGTGGAGAGAGAGCGGGACAGCGGCCCCAGCATTTT

j_call: TRBJ1-2
d_call: NA
v_call: TRBV7-2
clone_size: once
cdr3_aa: CASSLGGRSYGYTF
cdr3_nt: TGTGCCAGCAGCTTAGGAGGACGGTCCTATGGCTACACCTTC

j_call: TRBJ1-2
d_call: NA
v_call: TRBV7-8
clone_size: NA
cdr3_aa: CASSPSGPTAGVGYTF
cdr3_nt: TGTGCCAGCAGCCCTTCGGGACCCACGGCGGGGGTAGGCTACACCTTC

j_call: TRBJ1-2
d_call: NA
v_call: TRBV4-1
clone_size: NA
cdr3_aa: CASSQGQGHGYTF
cdr3_nt: TGCGCCAGCAGCCAAGGGCAGGGACATGGCTACACCTTC

j_call: TRBJ2-1
d_call: NA
v_call: TRBV15
clone_size: NA
cdr3_aa: CATSRDPGRGDHNEQFF
cdr3_nt: TGTGCCACCAGCAGAGATCCGGGGAGGGGGGATCACAATGAGCAGTTCTTC

j_call: TRBJ1-5
d_call: TRBD1
v_call: TRBV24-1
clone_size: NA
cdr3_aa: CATSEGQGFGQPQHF
cdr3_nt: TGTGCCACCAGTGAGGGACAGGGGTTCGGTCAGCCCCAGCATTTT

j_call: TRBJ1-2
d_call: NA
v_call: TRBV2
clone_size: medium-sized
cdr3_aa: CASRPGAISNYGYTF
cdr3_nt: TGTGCCAGCAGGCCGGGGGCTATTTCCAATTATGGCTACACCTTC

j_call: TRBJ2-7
d_call: NA
v_call: TRBV9
clone_size: NA
cdr3_aa: CASSVVPGTYEQYF
cdr3_nt: TGTGCCAGCAGCGTAGTTCCGGGAACCTACGAGCAGTACTTC

j_call: TRBJ2-6
d_call: NA
v_call: TRBV7-2
clone_size: once
cdr3_aa: CASSSYYGASGANVLTF
cdr3_nt: TGTGCCAGCAGCTCTTATTACGGGGCTTCTGGGGCCAACGTCCTGACTTTC

j_call: TRBJ2-6
d_call: TRBD1
v_call: TRBV9
clone_size: NA
cdr3_aa: CASSETPILRDRGFSGANVLTF
cdr3_nt: TGTGCCAGCAGCGAAACTCCAATCCTCCGGGACAGGGGGTTCTCCGGGGCCAACGTCCTGACTTTC

j_call: TRBJ1-1
d_call: NA
v_call: TRBV6-5
clone_size: NA
cdr3_aa: CASSNYREPNTEAFF
cdr3_nt: TGTGCCAGCAGTAATTACAGAGAGCCCAACACTGAAGCTTTCTTT

j_call: TRBJ1-5
d_call: NA
v_call: TRBV4-1
clone_size: once
cdr3_aa: CASSSQGDQPQHF
cdr3_nt: TGCGCCAGCAGCTCCCAGGGCGATCAGCCCCAGCATTTT

j_call: TRBJ2-6
d_call: NA
v_call: TRBV28
clone_size: NA
cdr3_aa: CASSLHSGSGANVLTF
cdr3_nt: TGTGCCAGCAGTTTGCACAGTGGCTCTGGGGCCAACGTCCTGACTTTC

j_call: TRBJ1-1
d_call: TRBD1
v_call: TRBV2
clone_size: NA
cdr3_aa: CASRDRQGRNTEAFF
cdr3_nt: TGTGCCAGCAGAGATCGACAGGGAAGGAACACTGAAGCTTTCTTT

j_call: TRBJ1-5
d_call: TRBD1
v_call: TRBV6-1
clone_size: NA
cdr3_aa: CASSEAPRGGNQPQHF
cdr3_nt: TGTGCCAGCAGTGAAGCTCCCAGGGGGGGAAATCAGCCCCAGCATTTT

j_call: TRBJ2-1
d_call: TRBD1
v_call: TRBV24-1
clone_size: NA
cdr3_aa: CATSDADRGSYNEQFF
cdr3_nt: TGTGCCACCAGTGATGCGGACAGGGGCTCCTACAATGAGCAGTTCTTC

j_call: TRBJ2-1
d_call: TRBD2
v_call: TRBV14
clone_size: few
cdr3_aa: CASSHGTSGGPPNNEQFF
cdr3_nt: TGTGCCAGCAGCCATGGGACTAGCGGGGGGCCGCCAAACAATGAGCAGTTCTTC

j_call: TRBJ1-2
d_call: TRBD1
v_call: TRBV6-5
clone_size: NA
cdr3_aa: CASHRQGAGYGYTF
cdr3_nt: TGTGCCAGCCACCGACAGGGGGCGGGCTATGGCTACACCTTC

j_call: TRBJ1-6
d_call: NA
v_call: TRBV27
clone_size: NA
cdr3_aa: CASSFRPGVYNSPLHF
cdr3_nt: TGTGCCAGCAGCTTTCGCCCGGGAGTTTATAATTCACCCCTCCACTTT

j_call: TRBJ1-4
d_call: TRBD1
v_call: TRBV20-1
clone_size: few
cdr3_aa: CSASPGTGGEKLFF
cdr3_nt: TGCAGTGCTAGTCCCGGGACAGGGGGCGAAAAACTGTTTTTT

j_call: TRBJ2-7
d_call: TRBD2
v_call: TRBV20-1
clone_size: medium-sized
cdr3_aa: CSASPSGGTYEQYF
cdr3_nt: TGCAGTGCTAGTCCCAGCGGGGGGACCTACGAGCAGTACTTC

j_call: TRBJ1-5
d_call: NA
v_call: TRBV3-1/TRBV3-2
clone_size: few
cdr3_aa: CASSQAGNQPQHF
cdr3_nt: TGTGCCAGCAGCCAGGCAGGGAATCAGCCCCAGCATTTT